Included here is one T cell receptor (beta chain) sequence, with context. This sample was taken from a study of shared clonotypes between healthy human individuals. On the study more broadly: A donor's plate count was three for CD4 naive and three for CD4 memory; CD8 naive had two and CD8 memory one.

For sorted subsets, roughly 210 ng DNA per replicate equaled around 30,000 T cell genomes. Some clones are missing from TCRdb's copy, which holds only in-frame ones; the method was immunoSEQ multiplex PCR. The sample holds around 1.9 million clones, just over 90% seen once. The naive CD8 subset, CD45RO-negative cells positively selected for CCR7, excluded terminally differentiated effector memory CD45RA+ cells. Sequencing was carried out using naive CD8+ T cells from PBMCs. The clonotype originates from a man aged 18 to 35 in good health. Some clones in this sample may be carry-over from other donors' samples.

This chain's CDR3 is CASSPQGGFGELFF. The CDR3 DNA reads as TGTGCCAGCAGCCCGCAGGGCGGGTTCGGGGAGCTGTTTTTT. The genes are TRBV27 and TRBJ2-2; D may match TRBD1 or TRBD2 (5 bases each). There are 14 residues in the CDR3. V dropped 6 bases and J dropped 7 bases, with 15 bases sitting between them. The V gene's germline CDR1 is MNHEY and CDR2 SMNVEV (reference sequence).